The 29 T cell receptor beta chains below all came from one sample that was sequenced in a study of blood T cells in healthy people across ages. Primers used in a second PCR of about 7 to 12 cycles were a sample-barcoded 5' primer and a J-beta primer mix. TCRdb analysed the 5' RACE reads with MiXCR anew, one entry per CDR3 protein. The sample lists more than 1.4 million distinct CDR3 sequences, around two fifths occurring once. Sequencing input: blood. The receptors were gathered from a woman between 18 and 30 years old in good health.

This clonotype was picked up a small number of times. The genes are TRBV10-3 and TRBJ1-6, with D perhaps TRBD1 (6 bases). The germline gives CDR1 ENHRY, CDR2 SYGVKD. The CDR3 spans 18 residues. Trimming removed 4 bases at V and 8 bases at J, with 24 bases between. CDR3 coding DNA: TGTGCCATCAGTGCGCATGGATCTCTCGGACAGAGAGATTCACCCCTCCACTTT. Protein: CAISAHGSLGQRDSPLHF.

This chain joins TRBV20-1 and TRBJ2-1, with 9 bases identical to TRBD2. Germline V gene lookup returns CDR1 DFQATT and CDR2 SNEGSKA (reference sequence). This CDR3 spans 17 amino acids. J gave up 0 bases and V 3 bases, and 9 bases lay outside the gene matches. The CDR3 here is CSARVAGALSSYNEQFF. For the CDR3, the DNA is TGCAGTGCTAGGGTAGCGGGGGCCCTAAGCTCCTACAATGAGCAGTTCTTC.

This chain uses TRBV9 with TRBJ1-2, with D perhaps matching TRBD1 (6 bases). CDR1 and CDR2 from the germline V gene are SGDLS and YYNGEE. Trimming stripped 6 bases from V and 8 bases from J, with 20 bases between. This CDR3 is built from 14 residues. CDR3 nucleotides: TGTGCCAGCAACGGCCGGGACAAGGGTGTAGGCTACACCTTC. Its protein product is CASNGRDKGVGYTF.

This clonotype has just a few counts. This sequence joins TRBV29-1 and TRBJ2-3, with TRBD1 matching over 9 bases. This CDR3 has 13 residues. Germline V gene data show CDR1 as SQVTM and CDR2 as ANQGSEA. The V gene end was trimmed by 3 bases and the J gene end by 7 bases; junction bases not matched to a gene: 5. As DNA, the CDR3 is TGCAGCGTTGAGGGGACAGGGCTTAATACGCAGTATTTT. As protein: CSVEGTGLNTQYF.

This clonotype was seen a handful of times. One base away lies a much larger clone, so this may be a sequencing read error. This chain joins TRBV7-8 and TRBJ2-5; a weak D match, TRBD2 (7 bases). Trimming pared 3 bases from V and 11 bases from J, leaving 25 bases between. Germline-derived CDR1 and CDR2 are SGHVS and FQNEAQ. This CDR3 spans 16 amino acids. In DNA form, the CDR3 reads TGTGCCAGCAGCTTCGGGGAGGGGGGAGACTACAATGAGCAGTACTTC. As protein: CASSFGEGGDYNEQYF.

This clonotype was detected only a few times. The chain is built from TRBV15 and TRBJ2-4, with 10 bases aligning to TRBD2. The DNA end is a closer match to TRBJ2-7, so the J assignment may be wrong. The CDR3 runs 16 residues. Germline values: CDR1 LNHNV, CDR2 YYDKDF (reference sequence). In DNA form, the CDR3 reads TGTGCCACCAGCCTGAGGGCTAGCGGGAGTGCCTACGAGCAGTACTTC. Protein: CATSLRASGSAYEQYF.

The J gene is TRBJ2-1, the V gene TRBV29-1; 7 nucleotides align to TRBD2. Germline trimming cut 5 bases from V and 10 bases from J; bases unmatched to any gene: 17. Germline loops: CDR1 SQVTM, CDR2 ANQGSEA. CDR3 length equals 15 residues. The CDR3 nucleotides read TGCAGCGTTCTTGAGGGAGGGCCGGGTGATAAGGAGCAGTTCTTC. It encodes CSVLEGGPGDKEQFF.

This clonotype was detected ten times or more. This chain links TRBV6-5 with TRBJ2-3; possibly TRBD2 for D (6 bases). The CDR3 length is 13 residues. Germline V gene sequence: CDR1 MNHEY, CDR2 SVGAGI. Deletions cut 0 bases from V and 6 bases from J, with 7 bases between. CDR3 region: CASSYSEGDTQYF. The CDR3 DNA reads as TGTGCCAGCAGTTACTCGGAGGGCGATACGCAGTATTTT.

V gene TRBV5-1 combines with J gene TRBJ1-1; possible D gene TRBD1, 5 bases. This CDR3 has 12 residues. The germline V gene has CDR1 SGHRS and CDR2 YFSETQ. Trimming removed 3 bases from V and 5 bases from J, with 8 bases in between. Here the CDR3 DNA reads TGCGCCAGCAGCTCGGGGCAGACTGAAGCTTTCTTT. This sequence encodes CASSSGQTEAFF.

The chain is built from TRBV2 and TRBJ2-1; 7 bases fit TRBD1. The last part of the DNA fits TRBJ2-7 better; the J call may be wrong. Germline assignment: CDR1 SNHLY and CDR2 FYNNEI. This CDR3 is built from 14 residues. The CDR3 protein is CANQDRFSYNEQYF. CDR3 nucleotides: TGTGCCAATCAGGACAGGTTCTCCTACAATGAGCAGTACTTC.

The chain combines TRBV27 with TRBJ2-7, with D hard to call. Trimming shortened V by 5 bases and J by 3 bases, and 17 bases separated the two germline ends. The CDR3 totals 15 residues. CDR1 MNHEY and CDR2 SMNVEV come from the germline V gene (reference sequence). Written as DNA, the CDR3 is TGTGCCAGCAGTCCAACCCGGGCGGAGAACTACGAGCAGTACTTC. As protein: CASSPTRAENYEQYF.

This rearrangement joins TRBV29-1 to TRBJ2-2, with D unresolved. The germline V gene encodes CDR1 SQVTM and CDR2 ANQGSEA. The germline V and J ends were trimmed by 7 bases and 0 bases, with 9 bases remaining between them. The CDR3 extends over 13 amino acids. CDR3 loop: CSGGSSNTGELFF. CDR3 nucleotide sequence: TGCAGCGGTGGCAGCTCGAACACCGGGGAGCTGTTTTTT.

The chain uses TRBV5-4 and TRBJ2-2; D uncertain. Germline CDR1 and CDR2: SGHNT and YYREEE (reference sequence). The CDR3 is 13 amino acids. Trimming removed 0 bases at V and 4 bases at J, with 4 bases between. CDR3 sequence reads: CASSLESTGELFF. The CDR3 nucleotides read TGTGCCAGCAGCTTGGAAAGCACCGGGGAGCTGTTTTTT.

This clonotype was seen more than once but under ten times. The chain uses TRBV4-1 and TRBJ2-3; 8 nucleotides match TRBD1. Losses at the gene ends were 3 bases for V and 3 bases for J; bases not matched to a gene: 11. Germline assignment: CDR1 MGHRA and CDR2 YSYEKL. The CDR3 is 17 residues long. CDR3 sequence (DNA): TGCGCCAGCAGCCATACCACCCGACAGGGGAAAACAGATACGCAGTATTTT. Residues: CASSHTTRQGKTDTQYF.

Only a few counts were recorded for this clonotype. The rearrangement uses TRBV20-1 and TRBJ2-3; 8 nucleotides match TRBD2. The germline V gene has CDR1 DFQATT and CDR2 SNEGSKA (reference sequence). Trimming cost V 5 bases and J 6 bases; bases outside gene matches: 7. The CDR3 contains 13 residues. CDR3 sequence (DNA): TGCAGTGCTCCCGGGGGGGCAGGGGATACGCAGTATTTT. As protein: CSAPGGAGDTQYF.

The chain couples TRBV27 to TRBJ1-5, with D unclear. With 6 bases removed from V and 0 bases from J, the gap between germline ends came to 12 bases. There are 15 residues in the CDR3. Germline CDR1 and CDR2: MNHEY and SMNVEV (reference sequence). CDR3 amino acids: CASRANTVSNQPQHF. DNA for the CDR3: TGTGCCAGCAGGGCCAATACAGTTAGCAATCAGCCCCAGCATTTT.

The V and J genes are TRBV12-5 and TRBJ1-1, with 8 bases matching TRBD1. Germline assignment: CDR1 LGHNT and CDR2 FRNRAP. This CDR3 has 17 residues. Trimming at V came to 3 bases and at J to 6 bases, leaving 15 bases not matched to a gene. DNA for the CDR3: TGTGCTAGTGGTTTCCTGTTGTATGGACAGGGCATTTCTGAAGCTTTCTTT. It yields the protein CASGFLLYGQGISEAFF.

The J gene is TRBJ2-6, the V gene TRBV7-8; D call uncertain. CDR3 length equals 14 residues. Germline-derived CDR1 and CDR2 are SGHVS and FQNEAQ. V was cut by 4 bases and J by 3 bases, with 7 bases left in between. In DNA, the CDR3 is TGTGCCAGCAGCTACGGCCATGGGGCCAACGTCCTGACTTTC. Its protein is CASSYGHGANVLTF.

This rearrangement joins TRBV3-1 to TRBJ2-1; 9 bases map to TRBD1. The V segment lost 2 bases and the J segment 5 bases; nucleotides outside the gene matches: 10. Germline V gene data show CDR1 as LGHDT and CDR2 as YNNKEL (reference sequence). This CDR3 has 17 residues. CDR3 DNA: TGTGCCAGCAGCCAACCGAGGGTACAGGGGGCGAACAATGAGCAGTTCTTC. It yields the protein CASSQPRVQGANNEQFF.

This clonotype occurred many times. This chain uses TRBV7-2 with TRBJ2-3; 7 bases map to TRBD2. There are 18 residues in the CDR3. J gave up 3 bases and V 4 bases, and 16 bases lay outside the gene matches. Germline V CDR1 and CDR2: SGHTA, FQGNSA. In DNA, the CDR3 is TGTGCCAGCAGCTCCAGCCCTTTGGGCGGGAGTGAAACAGATACGCAGTATTTT. This translates into CASSSSPLGGSETDTQYF.

J is TRBJ2-5 and V is TRBV15; 7 nucleotides line up with TRBD1. The end of the DNA is better explained by TRBJ2-7, so the J call may be wrong. CDR1 is LNHNV, CDR2 YYDKDF, per germline (reference sequence). This CDR3 is 14 amino acids long. The CDR3 spells CATSRTGTVSEQYF. The CDR3 bases are TGTGCCACCAGCAGGACCGGGACAGTTTCCGAGCAGTACTTC.

The chain uses TRBV19 and TRBJ2-2; tentative D call: TRBD1 (6 bases). V lost 3 bases and J lost 1, with 9 bases in between. Germline V gene sequence: CDR1 LNHDA, CDR2 SQIVND (reference sequence). This CDR3 contains 15 residues. CDR3 sequence reads: CASSIGGRNTGELFF. Here the CDR3 DNA reads TGTGCCAGTAGTATTGGGGGCAGGAACACCGGGGAGCTGTTTTTT.

The CDR3 reads CASSLWTGDFWSNQPQHF. The CDR3 nucleotides read TGTGCCAGCAGCCTGTGGACAGGGGATTTTTGGAGCAATCAGCCCCAGCATTTT. This sequence joins TRBV5-6 and TRBJ1-5, with 9 bases aligning to TRBD1. This CDR3 has 18 amino acids. V shed 4 bases, J shed 1 base, and the junction held 12 bases outside the gene matches. CDR1 is SGHDT and CDR2 is YYEEEE in the germline V gene.

The chain carries TRBV12-3 or TRBV12-4 and TRBJ2-1, with 7 bases lining up with TRBD2. The CDR3 loop spans 16 amino acids. The ends lost 1 base at V and 6 bases at J; junction bases unmatched: 9. For the CDR3, the DNA is TGTGCCAGCAGTTTAGATGGGGGGGGAGGGATCAATGAGCAGTTCTTC. Its protein product is CASSLDGGGGINEQFF.

This clonotype was seen a few times. The chain is built from TRBV6-6 and TRBJ2-5, with D possibly matching TRBD2 (6 bases). The CDR3 covers 14 residues. Trimming stripped 6 bases from V and 11 bases from J, with 22 bases between. Germline loops: CDR1 MNHNY, CDR2 SVGAGI (reference sequence). CDR3 sequence (DNA): TGTGCCAGCAGATCCGGGGGATTCGGCACTCAGCAGTACTTC. Translated, it gives CASRSGGFGTQQYF.

The chain employs TRBV6-2 or TRBV6-3 and TRBJ1-6; unclear D gene. The germline CDR1 and CDR2 sequences are MNHEY and SVGEGT. The CDR3 runs 13 residues. Deletions cut 6 bases from V and 8 bases from J, with 11 bases between. CDR3: CASRRATDSPLHF. The DNA of the CDR3 is TGTGCCAGCAGGAGGGCCACCGATTCACCCCTCCACTTT.

This clonotype was counted a few times. The chain carries TRBV12-3 or TRBV12-4 and TRBJ1-5; D unresolved. Deletions cut 3 bases from V and 6 bases from J, with 6 bases between. This CDR3 is 12 amino acids long. Here the CDR3 DNA reads TGTGCCAGCAGTTTGAGGTTTCAGCCCCAGCATTTT. This translates into CASSLRFQPQHF.

V gene TRBV12-3 or TRBV12-4 combines with J gene TRBJ1-1; D unclear. V dropped 5 bases and J dropped 0 bases, with 10 bases sitting between them. The length of the CDR3 is 14 residues. CDR3 in DNA: TGTGCCAGCAGTGTGATGACCTTGAACACTGAAGCTTTCTTT. This encodes CASSVMTLNTEAFF.

This clonotype has more than one count but fewer than ten. This CDR3 is CASSRWQDHTDTQYF. CDR3 nucleotide sequence: TGTGCCAGCAGCCGATGGCAGGATCACACAGATACGCAGTATTTT. The chain is built from TRBV7-2 and TRBJ2-3; no reliable D call. There are 15 residues in the CDR3. Germline CDR1 and CDR2: SGHTA and FQGNSA. Between the trimmed V and J ends, which lost 5 bases and 2 bases, there was a span of 14 bases.